The present T cell receptor beta chain was sequenced within a study of beta chain features in type 1 diabetes. V was shortened by 7 bases and J by 11 bases, with 26 bases between the two germline ends. This CDR3 is built from 15 residues. The germline CDR1 and CDR2 sequences are SGHVS and FQNEAQ. Expressed TCRB transcripts were sequenced after all isolated RNA was converted to cDNA. Profiling relied on immunoSEQ multiplex PCR, and the TCRdb table lists in-frame clones only, not all of them. This table holds roughly 290,000 clones, about 8.5% found once. The V and J genes are TRBV7-8 and TRBJ2-5; weak D call: TRBD2 (6 bases). The sequenced sample was central memory CD4+ T cells from blood. The receptor was derived from a young woman in good health. This chain's CDR3 is CASTFPEAGRGEQYF. The DNA of the CDR3 is TGTGCCAGCACCTTTCCGGAGGCAGGGCGGGGTGAGCAGTACTTC.